This T cell receptor (beta chain) was found in a study of early T cells in non-severe SARS-CoV-2 infection. TCRdb reanalysed the 5' RACE reads using MiXCR and keeps one entry per CDR3 protein. The sample lists more than 55,000 distinct CDR3 sequences, under 15% occurring once. Ten or more counts support this clonotype. The CDR3 is 13 amino acids. Between the trimmed V and J ends, which lost 5 bases and 6 bases, there was a span of 10 bases. This chain links TRBV12-3 or TRBV12-4 with TRBJ2-2; D gene uncertain. Sequencing input: whole blood. This TCR was recovered from an adult who was a healthcare worker with PCR-confirmed SARS-CoV-2 infection or an uninfected control (not recorded which). CDR3 in DNA: TGTGCCAGCAGTCCCGGTGGGGCCGGGGAGCTGTTTTTT. This encodes CASSPGGAGELFF.